These 25 T cell receptor beta chains share one sample of origin, sequenced in a study of blood T cell repertoires in COVID-19. Assay: immunoSEQ multiplex PCR; the TCRdb copy retains only in-frame clones and omits some. The profile covers 300,000 to 400,000 clones, with about nine tenths appearing a single time and 2% to 3% taken by the ten largest. Sequenced sample: PBMCs or T cells enriched from blood (not recorded which). These receptors were obtained from a man aged 60 to 69 who had recovered from COVID-19.

This chain uses TRBV18 with TRBJ2-3, with 7 nucleotides matching TRBD1. The CDR3 has 14 amino acids. Trimming removed 4 bases from V and 1 base from J; junction bases left unmatched: 2. CDR1 KGHSH and CDR2 LQKENI come from the germline V gene. The CDR3 DNA follows: TGTGCCAGCTCACAGGGGGCCCGCACAGATACGCAGTATTTT. Its translation: CASSQGARTDTQYF. The whole variable domain, filled in from reference TRBV18 and TRBJ2-3, reads NAGVMQNPRHLVRRRGQEARLRCSPMKGHSHVYWYRQLPEEGLKFMVYLQKENIIDESGMPKERFSAEFPKEGPSILRIQQVVRGDSAAYFCASSQGARTDTQYFGPGTRLTVL.

The gene calls are TRBV6-5 and TRBJ1-5; D uncertain. Germline V gives CDR1 MNHEY, CDR2 SVGAGI. This CDR3 spans 14 amino acids. V lost 5 bases and J 2 bases, leaving 10 bases between the germline ends. In nucleotides, the CDR3 is TGTGCCAGCAGTCCAGGAAACCGCAATCAGCCCCAGCATTTT. Protein product: CASSPGNRNQPQHF.

V is TRBV11-3 and J is TRBJ1-3, with D unresolved. Per the germline V gene, CDR1 is SGHNT and CDR2 is YENEEA. The length of the CDR3 is 16 residues. The ends were cut back, 5 bases at V and 2 bases at J, with 16 bases in the middle. Here the CDR3 DNA reads TGTGCCAGCAGCACAAGACCACGGAGGGCTGGAAACACCATATATTTT. It translates to CASSTRPRRAGNTIYF.

The CDR3 loop reads CASSEGQGNYGYTF. CDR3 nucleotides: TGTGCCAGCAGCGAGGGACAGGGGAACTATGGCTACACCTTC. The chain recombines TRBV6-5 with TRBJ1-2; TRBD1 matches 10 bases. The ends lost 6 bases at V and 2 bases at J; junction bases unmatched: 3. The V gene's germline CDR1 is MNHEY and CDR2 SVGAGI. The CDR3 length is 14 residues.

In nucleotides, the CDR3 is TGTGCCAGCAGCCCAGGACAGGGGTCGACAGATACGCAGTATTTT. This codes for CASSPGQGSTDTQYF. The genes are TRBV11-3 and TRBJ2-3; 9 nucleotides align to TRBD1. V was pared by 5 bases and J by 3 bases, with 6 bases of the junction left unmatched. This CDR3 has 15 amino acids. Germline V gives CDR1 SGHNT, CDR2 YENEEA.

The chain is built from TRBV5-8 and TRBJ1-4, with 10 bases that match TRBD1. Germline values: CDR1 SGHTS, CDR2 YDEGEE. With V trimmed by 0 bases and J by 8 bases, 10 bases remained unmatched. The CDR3 covers 17 residues. The CDR3 DNA reads TGTGCCAGCAGCTTGGGGACAGGGGGAACGTGGATAGAAAAACTGTTTTTT. Its protein is CASSLGTGGTWIEKLFF.

The chain joins TRBV18 to TRBJ1-5; D is perhaps TRBD1 (6 bases). V lost 6 bases to trimming and J lost 5 bases, with 14 bases between them. Germline V gene data show CDR1 as KGHSH and CDR2 as LQKENI. The CDR3 spans 14 residues. CDR3 nucleotides: TGTGCCAGCTCCCAGGGACATGCGGATCAGCCCCAGCATTTT. This encodes CASSQGHADQPQHF. Full variable domain (rest looked up from reference TRBV18 and TRBJ1-5): NAGVMQNPRHLVRRRGQEARLRCSPMKGHSHVYWYRQLPEEGLKFMVYLQKENIIDESGMPKERFSAEFPKEGPSILRIQQVVRGDSAAYFCASSQGHADQPQHFGDGTRLSIL.

J is TRBJ2-1 and V is TRBV7-2; possible D gene TRBD2, 6 bases. V lost 4 bases to trimming and J lost 5 bases, with 15 bases between them. This CDR3 is 15 amino acids long. Germline V gives CDR1 SGHTA, CDR2 FQGNSA. The CDR3 here is CASSSQPAGHNEQFF. As DNA, the CDR3 is TGTGCCAGCAGCTCCCAACCGGCGGGGCACAATGAGCAGTTCTTC.

J is TRBJ1-1 and V is TRBV14; TRBD1 matches 8 bases. Germline CDR1 and CDR2: SGHDN and FVKESK. V shed 4 bases, J shed 4 bases, and the junction held 11 bases outside the gene matches. The CDR3 has 16 amino acids. The CDR3 sequence: CASSPTGTGWGTEAFF. In nucleotides, the CDR3 is TGTGCCAGCAGCCCCACCGGGACAGGATGGGGCACTGAAGCTTTCTTT.

To note about this clone: The same CDR3 can be traced to other DNA sequences in this sample. The chain recombines TRBV18 with TRBJ2-5, with TRBD1 identical over 7 bases. The CDR3 sequence is 13 residues long. With 6 bases clipped from V and 2 bases from J, the junction kept 3 bases outside the gene matches. CDR1 is KGHSH and CDR2 is LQKENI in the germline V gene. The CDR3 loop is CASSLGQQETQYF. The CDR3 nucleotides are TGTGCCAGCTCGCTGGGACAGCAAGAGACCCAGTACTTC.

V gene TRBV5-6 combines with J gene TRBJ1-3, with D tentatively TRBD1 (6 bases). V lost 2 bases, J lost 0 bases, and 18 bases lay in between. The CDR3 extends over 18 amino acids. In germline, CDR1 is SGHDT, CDR2 YYEEEE. CDR3 in DNA: TGTGCCAGCAGCTTTTTCATCTCCGGGGGGCCCTCTGGAAACACCATATATTTT. Translation gives CASSFFISGGPSGNTIYF.

This chain links TRBV10-3 with TRBJ2-7; 9 bases map to TRBD1. The CDR3 runs 15 residues. Germline V gene sequence: CDR1 ENHRY, CDR2 SYGVKD. The V and J ends lost 9 bases and 2 bases, in that order; junction bases with no gene match: 11. CDR3 sequence (DNA): TGTGCCATACGCCCGGGACAGGGCCGTACCTACGAGCAGTACTTC. This translates into CAIRPGQGRTYEQYF.

As concerns this clone: Other DNA sequences in the same sample also yield this CDR3. J is TRBJ2-1 and V is TRBV7-2; 12 nucleotides line up with TRBD2. The trim removed 1 base at V and 7 bases at J, leaving 2 bases unmatched. Germline CDR1 is SGHTA and CDR2 is FQGNSA. CDR3 size: 15 residues. The CDR3 DNA is TGTGCCAGCAGCTTAGGGCTAGCGGGGGGGAATGAGCAGTTCTTC. It is translated as CASSLGLAGGNEQFF. Looking up the rest from reference TRBV7-2 and TRBJ2-1 gives the full variable domain: GAGVSQSPSNKVTEKGKDVELRCDPISGHTALYWYRQSLGQGLEFLIYFQGNSAPDKSGLPSDRFSAERTGGSVSTLTIQRTQQEDSAVYLCASSLGLAGGNEQFFGPGTRLTVL.

The chain employs TRBV19 and TRBJ2-7; maybe TRBD1 (6 bases). Deletions cut 6 bases from V and 3 bases from J, with 12 bases between. Per the germline V gene, CDR1 is LNHDA and CDR2 is SQIVND (reference sequence). The CDR3 is 13 residues long. The CDR3 nucleotides are TGTGCCAGTAGCCCCGGGACATACTACGAGCAGTACTTC. Translation gives CASSPGTYYEQYF.

V is TRBV4-2 and J is TRBJ1-1; weak D call: TRBD1 (5 bases). V dropped 3 bases and J dropped 1 base, with 18 bases sitting between them. This CDR3 is built from 17 residues. Germline assignment: CDR1 LGHNA and CDR2 YNFKEQ. As DNA, the CDR3 is TGTGCCAGCAGCCAGAGTCCCAGCTGGGGGGAGAACACTGAAGCTTTCTTT. Its translation: CASSQSPSWGENTEAFF.

This clone was observed a single time. V and J are TRBV2 and TRBJ2-3; TRBD2 agrees at 11 bases. The germline V gene has CDR1 SNHLY and CDR2 FYNNEI. Losses at the gene ends were 6 bases for V and 2 bases for J; bases not matched to a gene: 7. The CDR3 runs 16 residues. The CDR3 protein is CASRLLAGGITDTQYF. The CDR3 region has the DNA TGTGCCAGCAGACTTTTAGCGGGAGGGATCACAGATACGCAGTATTTT.

The rearrangement links TRBV19 to TRBJ2-4; TRBD1 agrees at 7 bases. Germline CDR1 LNHDA, CDR2 SQIVND (reference sequence). CDR3 length equals 15 residues. With V trimmed by 4 bases and J by 8 bases, 11 bases remained unmatched. In DNA, the CDR3 is TGTGCCAGTAGTAAAGAACAGGGGATTGGAGACATTCAGTACTTC. It translates to CASSKEQGIGDIQYF.

The chain uses TRBV7-9 and TRBJ2-1; TRBD1 agrees at 8 bases. V shed 4 bases, J shed 8 bases, and the junction held 7 bases outside the gene matches. Germline V gene sequence: CDR1 SEHNR, CDR2 FQNEAQ (reference sequence). This CDR3 is 14 amino acids long. CDR3 region: CASSSTQGADEQFF. DNA of the CDR3: TGTGCCAGCAGCTCCACCCAGGGGGCCGATGAGCAGTTCTTC.

This chain uses TRBV7-3 with TRBJ2-1; tentative D call: TRBD1 (6 bases). With 5 bases removed from V and 8 bases from J, the gap between germline ends came to 13 bases. CDR1 and CDR2 (germline): SGHTA, FQGTGA. The CDR3 consists of 13 residues. The CDR3: CASSAEQGHEQFF. The CDR3 nucleotides read TGTGCCAGCAGCGCGGAACAGGGTCATGAGCAGTTCTTC. The full variable domain, in which reference TRBV7-3 and TRBJ2-1 provide the parts outside the CDR3, is GAGVSQTPSNKVTEKGKYVELRCDPISGHTALYWYRQSLGQGPEFLIYFQGTGAADDSGLPNDRFFAVRPEGSVSTLKIQRTERGDSAVYLCASSAEQGHEQFFGPGTRLTVL.

Here the CDR3 reads CASSRANEQYF. The CDR3 region has the DNA TGTGCCAGCAGCCGAGCTAACGAGCAGTACTTC. The rearrangement uses TRBV3-1 (or the pseudogene TRBV3-2) and TRBJ2-7; D is unresolved. The V end lost 4 bases, the J end lost 5 bases, and 6 bases lay between the germline ends. Germline-derived CDR1 and CDR2 are LGHDT and YNNKEL (reference sequence). This CDR3 has 11 amino acids.

About this clone itself: The sample contains more than one DNA sequence encoding this CDR3. This chain links TRBV19 with TRBJ2-7; no clear D gene. Trimming pared 1 base from V and 4 bases from J, leaving 8 bases between. The CDR3 is 13 amino acids. Per germline, CDR1 LNHDA and CDR2 SQIVND (reference sequence). In nucleotides, the CDR3 is TGTGCCAGTAGTATAGGCACAGCTTACGAGCAGTACTTC. Translating it yields CASSIGTAYEQYF.

The V and J genes are TRBV12-3 or TRBV12-4 and TRBJ1-3, with 8 bases matching TRBD1. The V gene end was trimmed by 11 bases and the J gene end by 4 bases; junction bases not matched to a gene: 4. The CDR3 length is 12 residues. The CDR3 nucleotides are TGTGCCGGCGGGACAGGAGGAAACACCATATATTTT. Protein product: CAGGTGGNTIYF.

In regard to this clone: Other DNA sequences within the sample encode an identical CDR3. The genes are TRBV18 and TRBJ2-5; D is perhaps TRBD1 (6 bases). V lost 6 bases and J 1 base, leaving 9 bases between the germline ends. The CDR3 has 13 amino acids. Germline values: CDR1 KGHSH, CDR2 LQKENI. The CDR3 spells CASSRTAQETQYF. As DNA, the CDR3 is TGTGCCAGCTCCCGGACAGCCCAAGAGACCCAGTACTTC.

The CDR3 spells CASRDSSDSGNTIYF. In DNA form, the CDR3 reads TGTGCCAGCAGGGACAGCTCCGACTCTGGAAACACCATATATTTT. The chain has TRBV6-5 and TRBJ1-3, with a tentative D call TRBD1 (6 bases). The CDR3 loop spans 15 amino acids. Trimming removed 6 bases from V and 0 bases from J, with 12 bases in between. CDR1 is MNHEY and CDR2 is SVGAGI in the germline V gene.

The V and J genes are TRBV4-1 and TRBJ2-7; D is unclear. From germline, CDR1 is MGHRA and CDR2 YSYEKL. V was clipped by 5 bases and J by 2 bases, with 10 bases between them. This CDR3 region has 13 residues. CDR3 in DNA: TGCGCCAGCAGCGTCGGTGTACCCTACGAGCAGTACTTC. It is translated as CASSVGVPYEQYF.